This TCR beta chain was recovered during a study of graft-versus-host responses after intestinal transplantation. On this clone: As yet, its antigen is unknown.

Germline V gene lookup returns CDR1 MGHRA and CDR2 YSYEKL. This CDR3 has 15 residues. Trimming removed 0 bases at V and 10 bases at J, with 13 bases between. The table came from immunoSEQ multiplex PCR; TCRdb's copy has only in-frame clones and leaves some out. Of approximately 90,000 clones in the sample, 85% to 95% were seen once. Regarding the study as a whole: GvH clones were identified in recipient marrow, with some first appearing in ileum or blood. Some patients had graft-donor T cell macrochimerism. In their allografts, the ratios of graft-versus-host to host-versus-graft T cell clones were high.

The starting material was unstimulated CD8+ T cells sorted from spleen or lymph node cells, obtained before transplant. The clonotype was recovered from a human donor who was the organ donor for an intestinal transplant. The chain has TRBV4-1 and TRBJ1-6; possible D gene TRBD1, 5 bases. The DNA for the CDR3 is TGCGCCAGCAGCCAAGAGAGCAGGGTTTACTCACCCCTCCACTTT. This encodes CASSQESRVYSPLHF.